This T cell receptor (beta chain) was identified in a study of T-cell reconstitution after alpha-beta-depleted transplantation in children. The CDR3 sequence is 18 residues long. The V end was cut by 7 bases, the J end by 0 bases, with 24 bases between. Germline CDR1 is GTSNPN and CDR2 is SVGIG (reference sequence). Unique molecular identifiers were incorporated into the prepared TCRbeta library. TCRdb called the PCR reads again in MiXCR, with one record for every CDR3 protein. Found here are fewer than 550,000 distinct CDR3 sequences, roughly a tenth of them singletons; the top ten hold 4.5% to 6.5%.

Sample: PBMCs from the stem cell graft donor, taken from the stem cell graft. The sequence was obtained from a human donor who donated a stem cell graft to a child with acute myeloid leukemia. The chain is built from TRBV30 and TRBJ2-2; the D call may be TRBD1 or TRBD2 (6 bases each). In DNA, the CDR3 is TGTGCCTACGCCGGGGGACACTTACACCTCACGAACACCGGGGAGCTGTTTTTT. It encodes CAYAGGHLHLTNTGELFF.